These 10 T cell receptor beta chains share one sample of origin, sequenced in a study of cytomegalovirus exposure and HLA in healthy donors. Some clones are missing from TCRdb's copy, which holds only in-frame ones; the method was immunoSEQ multiplex PCR. The sample lists 150,000 or so clones, 85% occurring once. The sequenced sample consisted of PBMCs. The receptors here all came from a young man in good health and CMV-seropositive.

V gene TRBV5-6 combines with J gene TRBJ2-7; D is perhaps TRBD2 (5 bases). Trimming shortened V by 2 bases and J by 0 bases, and 9 bases separated the two germline ends. In germline, CDR1 is SGHDT, CDR2 YYEEEE. This CDR3 is built from 14 residues. The DNA for the CDR3 is TGTGCCAGCAGCTTCGGGGAGAGCTCCTACGAGCAGTACTTC. Its translation is CASSFGESSYEQYF.

The chain employs TRBV30 and TRBJ1-6; D ambiguous. Trimming shortened V by 1 base and J by 6 bases, and 10 bases separated the two germline ends. The CDR3 runs 14 residues. Germline CDR1 reads GTSNPN; CDR2 reads SVGIG (reference sequence). This chain's CDR3 is CAWSGTLGNSPLHF. The CDR3, as DNA: TGTGCCTGGAGTGGGACTTTGGGTAATTCACCCCTCCACTTT.

V and J are TRBV27 and TRBJ1-1; D is uncertain. With 5 bases removed from V and 4 bases from J, the gap between germline ends came to 11 bases. Germline CDR1 reads MNHEY; CDR2 reads SMNVEV (reference sequence). The CDR3 is 13 amino acids. The CDR3 here is CASSPRLGTEAFF. The CDR3 DNA is TGTGCCAGCAGTCCTAGACTTGGCACTGAAGCTTTCTTT.

In the case of this clone: An end of the junction differs from the germline gene, which may be a read error. J is TRBJ2-5 and V is TRBV7-7; D gene ambiguous. The CDR3 is 13 residues long. CDR1 and CDR2 from the germline V gene are SSHAT and FNYEAQ (reference sequence). The CDR3 loop is CASSLGGFETQYF. For the CDR3, the DNA is TGTGCTAGCAGCTTAGGCGGTTTTGAGACCCAGTACTTC.

V usage is TRBV18 and J usage is TRBJ2-5; D possibly corresponds to TRBD2 (5 bases). Trimming left V 2 bases short and J 3 bases short, with 10 bases between. The CDR3 has 14 residues. Per germline, CDR1 KGHSH and CDR2 LQKENI. CDR3 nucleotide sequence: TGTGCCAGCTCACCAGGTCTAGCAGAAGAGACCCAGTACTTC. It translates to CASSPGLAEETQYF. Supplemented by reference TRBV18 and TRBJ2-5, the full variable domain reads NAGVMQNPRHLVRRRGQEARLRCSPMKGHSHVYWYRQLPEEGLKFMVYLQKENIIDESGMPKERFSAEFPKEGPSILRIQQVVRGDSAAYFCASSPGLAEETQYFGPGTRLLVL.

A few counts support this clone. The chain recombines TRBV4-3 with TRBJ1-6; 8 nucleotides line up with TRBD1. With V trimmed by 1 base and J by 7 bases, 0 bases remained unmatched. The CDR3 length is 14 residues. Germline CDR1 is LGHNA and CDR2 is YSLEER. Written as DNA, the CDR3 is TGCGCCAGCAGCCAAGGGACAGGGAATTCACCCCTCCACTTT. It translates to CASSQGTGNSPLHF.

The V call is TRBV4-3, the J call TRBJ1-1, with D possibly matching TRBD1 (5 bases). Germline V CDR1 and CDR2: LGHNA, YSLEER. Trimming took 0 bases from V and 6 from J, leaving 20 bases between them. This CDR3 is built from 17 residues. The CDR3 here is CASSQDIWAGHDPEAFF. CDR3 nucleotides: TGCGCCAGCAGCCAAGATATCTGGGCAGGACACGACCCTGAAGCTTTCTTT.

With regard to this clone: The sample holds other DNA sequences that translate to the same CDR3. This chain links TRBV5-1 with TRBJ2-5; 11 nucleotides line up with TRBD2. The CDR3 loop spans 16 amino acids. The trim removed 0 bases at V and 0 bases at J, leaving 1 base unmatched. Germline assignment: CDR1 SGHRS and CDR2 YFSETQ. CDR3 coding DNA: TGCGCCAGCAGCTTGGGACTAGCGGGGTACCAAGAGACCCAGTACTTC. Translated, it gives CASSLGLAGYQETQYF.

The gene calls are TRBV6-5 and TRBJ2-3; 11 bases are shared with TRBD2. The ends lost 6 bases at V and 4 bases at J; junction bases unmatched: 3. CDR1 MNHEY and CDR2 SVGAGI come from the germline V gene. CDR3 length equals 14 residues. This CDR3 reads CASSASGGPDTQYF. CDR3 coding DNA: TGTGCCAGCAGCGCTAGCGGGGGGCCAGATACGCAGTATTTT.

The V call is TRBV7-8, the J call TRBJ1-5; no clear D gene. This CDR3 has 13 residues. Germline V gives CDR1 SGHVS, CDR2 FQNEAQ. Trimming stripped 1 base from V and 7 bases from J, with 8 bases between. The CDR3 loop is CASSLVASQPQHF. For the CDR3, the DNA is TGTGCCAGCAGCTTAGTAGCAAGCCAGCCCCAGCATTTT.